Below are 16 T cell receptor beta chains sequenced from a single sample in a study of CD8+ T cells in alopecia areata (dated by TCRdb to 2016 to 2019). Library preparation used the immunoSEQ multiplex PCR assay. For TCR sequencing, RNA was extracted from every sample and reverse transcribed into cDNA to serve as template. Drawn from immuneACCESS, this table holds only the in-frame rearrangements with V and J called that TCRdb kept. Clones are partly lost; checked studies trace under half to an unresolved V gene and leave the rest unexplained. The sample table lists 160,000 or so clones, less than 70% of them with a count of one. The top ten constitute about 0.94% of the sample. The sample's time point label is to be understood as: around 4 weeks on oral tofacitinib. What the treatment or condition label conveys for this sample: oral pan-JAK inhibitor, 5-10 mg twice daily. The material was CD4+ T cells sorted from blood, obtained at week 4, from a patient treated with tofacitinib. These receptors were collected from a human donor with alopecia areata.

The chain links TRBV2 to TRBJ2-5, with 7 bases aligning to TRBD1. The CDR3 length is 15 residues. Germline values: CDR1 SNHLY, CDR2 FYNNEI. Trimming at V came to 6 bases and at J to 2 bases, leaving 9 bases not matched to a gene. The CDR3 DNA reads as TGTGCCAGCAGGCCTCGGGACAGTGCGCAAGAGACCCAGTACTTC. Amino acid sequence: CASRPRDSAQETQYF.

The V call is TRBV27, the J call TRBJ2-1; 12 nucleotides line up with TRBD1. With V trimmed by 3 bases and J by 7 bases, 10 bases remained unmatched. The CDR3 is 17 residues long. Germline CDR1 and CDR2: MNHEY and SMNVEV (reference sequence). CDR3 in DNA: TGTGCCAGCAGTTTCCGTCCAGGGACAGGGGGCAAGAATGAGCAGTTCTTC. Translation: CASSFRPGTGGKNEQFF.

This clone was detected only a few times. J is TRBJ2-7 and V is TRBV5-1; no clear D gene. Germline values: CDR1 SGHRS, CDR2 YFSETQ. The V and J ends lost 0 bases and 5 bases respectively, with 9 bases between them. The CDR3 totals 13 residues. The CDR3 bases are TGCGCCAGCAGCTTGGGTACCCAAAACGAGCAGTACTTC. Encoded protein: CASSLGTQNEQYF.

The rearrangement uses TRBV2 and TRBJ2-1; a possible D gene is TRBD1 (5 bases). Germline V gene data show CDR1 as SNHLY and CDR2 as FYNNEI. This CDR3 region has 12 residues. Trimming pared 5 bases from V and 7 bases from J, leaving 9 bases between. The CDR3 loop is CASSSDTNEQFF. CDR3 DNA: TGTGCCAGCAGTTCGGACACAAATGAGCAGTTCTTC.

The chain uses TRBV18 and TRBJ2-7, with D possibly being TRBD1 (5 bases). V lost 2 bases and J lost 0, with 8 bases in between. Germline lookup yields CDR1 KGHSH and CDR2 LQKENI. CDR3 size: 14 residues. The CDR3 DNA sequence: TGTGCCAGCTCACCAGACAGTTTCTCCTACGAGCAGTACTTC. The encoded protein is CASSPDSFSYEQYF. The whole variable domain, remainder taken from reference TRBV18 and TRBJ2-7, is NAGVMQNPRHLVRRRGQEARLRCSPMKGHSHVYWYRQLPEEGLKFMVYLQKENIIDESGMPKERFSAEFPKEGPSILRIQQVVRGDSAAYFCASSPDSFSYEQYFGPGTRLTVT.

This sequence joins TRBV30 and TRBJ1-5, with TRBD1 as a possible D gene (5 bases). The CDR3 is 13 residues long. Germline values: CDR1 GTSNPN, CDR2 SVGIG (reference sequence). Trimming cost V 0 bases and J 9 bases, with 12 bases left between them. The CDR3 DNA follows: TGTGCCTGGAGTGTTGGGGGGACTGGGCCCCAGCATTTT. Protein: CAWSVGGTGPQHF.

Written as DNA, the CDR3 is TGTGCCAGCAGCGTTACAGGGGGAACTGAAGCTTTCTTT. The encoded protein is CASSVTGGTEAFF. The rearrangement links TRBV11-2 to TRBJ1-1, with 8 bases that match TRBD1. The CDR3 length is 13 residues. J gave up 5 bases and V 5 bases, and 4 bases lay outside the gene matches. Germline CDR1 reads SGHAT; CDR2 reads FQNNGV.

This clone turned up a few times. J is TRBJ1-6 and V is TRBV11-2; D is undetermined. CDR1 and CDR2 from the germline V gene are SGHAT and FQNNGV. This CDR3 contains 13 residues. V shed 8 bases and J shed 9 bases, with 14 bases lying between them. The CDR3 DNA is TGTGCCAGCCGCGTTGACCTTTTTTCACCCCTCCACTTT. As protein: CASRVDLFSPLHF.

This chain uses TRBV6-5 with TRBJ1-6, with TRBD1 identical over 7 bases. Trimming cost V 2 bases and J 8 bases; bases outside gene matches: 6. This CDR3 spans 15 amino acids. Germline V gene lookup returns CDR1 MNHEY and CDR2 SVGAGI. The CDR3 loop reads CASSYLTGRDSPLHF. DNA for the CDR3: TGTGCCAGCAGTTACCTGACAGGGAGAGATTCACCCCTCCACTTT.

This clone was seen a few times. CDR3 nucleotide sequence: TGTGCCAGCAGCCGCAGGGACAGGGGCTCCTACGAGCAGTACTTC. It specifies CASSRRDRGSYEQYF. The rearrangement joins TRBV6-6 to TRBJ2-7, with 10 positions matching TRBD1. The trim removed 6 bases at V and 0 bases at J, leaving 5 bases unmatched. The CDR3 runs to 15 residues. The germline CDR1 and CDR2 sequences are MNHNY and SVGAGI (reference sequence).

The chain couples TRBV14 to TRBJ1-1; the D gene is possibly TRBD1 (6 bases). V lost 5 bases, J lost 6 bases, and 13 bases lay in between. In germline, CDR1 is SGHDN, CDR2 FVKESK. The CDR3 has 13 amino acids. CDR3 sequence (DNA): TGTGCCAGCAGCAGTAACAGGGCCGCTGAAGCTTTCTTT. Its protein is CASSSNRAAEAFF.

In its sample, this clone was seen a few times. This chain joins TRBV2 and TRBJ1-1; tentatively, D is TRBD1 (5 bases). Germline V lookup: CDR1 SNHLY, CDR2 FYNNEI. Deletions cut 4 bases from V and 5 bases from J, with 14 bases between. The CDR3 is 14 amino acids. The CDR3 DNA follows: TGTGCCAGCAGTGGCGGGGTGCGGGGGACTGAAGCTTTCTTT. Protein product: CASSGGVRGTEAFF.

The V gene is TRBV6-5, the J gene TRBJ2-2; 7 positions agree with TRBD1. J gave up 4 bases and V 6 bases, and 8 bases lay outside the gene matches. The CDR3 runs to 15 residues. Germline V gene data show CDR1 as MNHEY and CDR2 as SVGAGI. CDR3 coding DNA: TGTGCCAGCAGCCCTCGGGACAGAGCCACCGGGGAGCTGTTTTTT. Protein sequence: CASSPRDRATGELFF.

This chain links TRBV11-2 with TRBJ2-6, with D possibly TRBD1 on 6 matching bases. The CDR3 totals 16 residues. The V end was cut by 6 bases, the J end by 0 bases, with 12 bases between. Germline-derived CDR1 and CDR2 are SGHAT and FQNNGV. The CDR3 bases are TGTGCCAGCAGTCGGGACACCCCCTCTGGGGCCAACGTCCTGACTTTC. It specifies CASSRDTPSGANVLTF.

This clone was seen more than once but under ten times. This chain connects TRBV4-3 to TRBJ1-1; D gene uncertain. The CDR3 extends over 18 amino acids. The V and J ends lost 0 bases and 5 bases respectively, with 22 bases between them. CDR1 LGHNA and CDR2 YSLEER come from the germline V gene. The CDR3 sequence is CASSQEYFEVVRRTEAFF. In DNA, the CDR3 is TGCGCCAGCAGCCAAGAATATTTTGAGGTTGTCCGTAGGACTGAAGCTTTCTTT.

V and J are TRBV2 and TRBJ2-5, with TRBD1 matching 7 bases. The CDR3 runs 12 residues. J was trimmed by 5 bases and V by 6 bases; bases with no gene match: 3. Germline V gene sequence: CDR1 SNHLY, CDR2 FYNNEI. CDR3 amino acids: CASRQGWETQYF. In DNA, the CDR3 is TGTGCCAGCAGACAGGGGTGGGAGACCCAGTACTTC. Full variable domain (remainder filled in from reference TRBV2 and TRBJ2-5): EPEVTQTPSHQVTQMGQEVILRCVPISNHLYFYWYRQILGQKVEFLVSFYNNEISEKSEIFDDQFSVERPDGSNFTLKIRSTKLEDSAMYFCASRQGWETQYFGPGTRLLVL.